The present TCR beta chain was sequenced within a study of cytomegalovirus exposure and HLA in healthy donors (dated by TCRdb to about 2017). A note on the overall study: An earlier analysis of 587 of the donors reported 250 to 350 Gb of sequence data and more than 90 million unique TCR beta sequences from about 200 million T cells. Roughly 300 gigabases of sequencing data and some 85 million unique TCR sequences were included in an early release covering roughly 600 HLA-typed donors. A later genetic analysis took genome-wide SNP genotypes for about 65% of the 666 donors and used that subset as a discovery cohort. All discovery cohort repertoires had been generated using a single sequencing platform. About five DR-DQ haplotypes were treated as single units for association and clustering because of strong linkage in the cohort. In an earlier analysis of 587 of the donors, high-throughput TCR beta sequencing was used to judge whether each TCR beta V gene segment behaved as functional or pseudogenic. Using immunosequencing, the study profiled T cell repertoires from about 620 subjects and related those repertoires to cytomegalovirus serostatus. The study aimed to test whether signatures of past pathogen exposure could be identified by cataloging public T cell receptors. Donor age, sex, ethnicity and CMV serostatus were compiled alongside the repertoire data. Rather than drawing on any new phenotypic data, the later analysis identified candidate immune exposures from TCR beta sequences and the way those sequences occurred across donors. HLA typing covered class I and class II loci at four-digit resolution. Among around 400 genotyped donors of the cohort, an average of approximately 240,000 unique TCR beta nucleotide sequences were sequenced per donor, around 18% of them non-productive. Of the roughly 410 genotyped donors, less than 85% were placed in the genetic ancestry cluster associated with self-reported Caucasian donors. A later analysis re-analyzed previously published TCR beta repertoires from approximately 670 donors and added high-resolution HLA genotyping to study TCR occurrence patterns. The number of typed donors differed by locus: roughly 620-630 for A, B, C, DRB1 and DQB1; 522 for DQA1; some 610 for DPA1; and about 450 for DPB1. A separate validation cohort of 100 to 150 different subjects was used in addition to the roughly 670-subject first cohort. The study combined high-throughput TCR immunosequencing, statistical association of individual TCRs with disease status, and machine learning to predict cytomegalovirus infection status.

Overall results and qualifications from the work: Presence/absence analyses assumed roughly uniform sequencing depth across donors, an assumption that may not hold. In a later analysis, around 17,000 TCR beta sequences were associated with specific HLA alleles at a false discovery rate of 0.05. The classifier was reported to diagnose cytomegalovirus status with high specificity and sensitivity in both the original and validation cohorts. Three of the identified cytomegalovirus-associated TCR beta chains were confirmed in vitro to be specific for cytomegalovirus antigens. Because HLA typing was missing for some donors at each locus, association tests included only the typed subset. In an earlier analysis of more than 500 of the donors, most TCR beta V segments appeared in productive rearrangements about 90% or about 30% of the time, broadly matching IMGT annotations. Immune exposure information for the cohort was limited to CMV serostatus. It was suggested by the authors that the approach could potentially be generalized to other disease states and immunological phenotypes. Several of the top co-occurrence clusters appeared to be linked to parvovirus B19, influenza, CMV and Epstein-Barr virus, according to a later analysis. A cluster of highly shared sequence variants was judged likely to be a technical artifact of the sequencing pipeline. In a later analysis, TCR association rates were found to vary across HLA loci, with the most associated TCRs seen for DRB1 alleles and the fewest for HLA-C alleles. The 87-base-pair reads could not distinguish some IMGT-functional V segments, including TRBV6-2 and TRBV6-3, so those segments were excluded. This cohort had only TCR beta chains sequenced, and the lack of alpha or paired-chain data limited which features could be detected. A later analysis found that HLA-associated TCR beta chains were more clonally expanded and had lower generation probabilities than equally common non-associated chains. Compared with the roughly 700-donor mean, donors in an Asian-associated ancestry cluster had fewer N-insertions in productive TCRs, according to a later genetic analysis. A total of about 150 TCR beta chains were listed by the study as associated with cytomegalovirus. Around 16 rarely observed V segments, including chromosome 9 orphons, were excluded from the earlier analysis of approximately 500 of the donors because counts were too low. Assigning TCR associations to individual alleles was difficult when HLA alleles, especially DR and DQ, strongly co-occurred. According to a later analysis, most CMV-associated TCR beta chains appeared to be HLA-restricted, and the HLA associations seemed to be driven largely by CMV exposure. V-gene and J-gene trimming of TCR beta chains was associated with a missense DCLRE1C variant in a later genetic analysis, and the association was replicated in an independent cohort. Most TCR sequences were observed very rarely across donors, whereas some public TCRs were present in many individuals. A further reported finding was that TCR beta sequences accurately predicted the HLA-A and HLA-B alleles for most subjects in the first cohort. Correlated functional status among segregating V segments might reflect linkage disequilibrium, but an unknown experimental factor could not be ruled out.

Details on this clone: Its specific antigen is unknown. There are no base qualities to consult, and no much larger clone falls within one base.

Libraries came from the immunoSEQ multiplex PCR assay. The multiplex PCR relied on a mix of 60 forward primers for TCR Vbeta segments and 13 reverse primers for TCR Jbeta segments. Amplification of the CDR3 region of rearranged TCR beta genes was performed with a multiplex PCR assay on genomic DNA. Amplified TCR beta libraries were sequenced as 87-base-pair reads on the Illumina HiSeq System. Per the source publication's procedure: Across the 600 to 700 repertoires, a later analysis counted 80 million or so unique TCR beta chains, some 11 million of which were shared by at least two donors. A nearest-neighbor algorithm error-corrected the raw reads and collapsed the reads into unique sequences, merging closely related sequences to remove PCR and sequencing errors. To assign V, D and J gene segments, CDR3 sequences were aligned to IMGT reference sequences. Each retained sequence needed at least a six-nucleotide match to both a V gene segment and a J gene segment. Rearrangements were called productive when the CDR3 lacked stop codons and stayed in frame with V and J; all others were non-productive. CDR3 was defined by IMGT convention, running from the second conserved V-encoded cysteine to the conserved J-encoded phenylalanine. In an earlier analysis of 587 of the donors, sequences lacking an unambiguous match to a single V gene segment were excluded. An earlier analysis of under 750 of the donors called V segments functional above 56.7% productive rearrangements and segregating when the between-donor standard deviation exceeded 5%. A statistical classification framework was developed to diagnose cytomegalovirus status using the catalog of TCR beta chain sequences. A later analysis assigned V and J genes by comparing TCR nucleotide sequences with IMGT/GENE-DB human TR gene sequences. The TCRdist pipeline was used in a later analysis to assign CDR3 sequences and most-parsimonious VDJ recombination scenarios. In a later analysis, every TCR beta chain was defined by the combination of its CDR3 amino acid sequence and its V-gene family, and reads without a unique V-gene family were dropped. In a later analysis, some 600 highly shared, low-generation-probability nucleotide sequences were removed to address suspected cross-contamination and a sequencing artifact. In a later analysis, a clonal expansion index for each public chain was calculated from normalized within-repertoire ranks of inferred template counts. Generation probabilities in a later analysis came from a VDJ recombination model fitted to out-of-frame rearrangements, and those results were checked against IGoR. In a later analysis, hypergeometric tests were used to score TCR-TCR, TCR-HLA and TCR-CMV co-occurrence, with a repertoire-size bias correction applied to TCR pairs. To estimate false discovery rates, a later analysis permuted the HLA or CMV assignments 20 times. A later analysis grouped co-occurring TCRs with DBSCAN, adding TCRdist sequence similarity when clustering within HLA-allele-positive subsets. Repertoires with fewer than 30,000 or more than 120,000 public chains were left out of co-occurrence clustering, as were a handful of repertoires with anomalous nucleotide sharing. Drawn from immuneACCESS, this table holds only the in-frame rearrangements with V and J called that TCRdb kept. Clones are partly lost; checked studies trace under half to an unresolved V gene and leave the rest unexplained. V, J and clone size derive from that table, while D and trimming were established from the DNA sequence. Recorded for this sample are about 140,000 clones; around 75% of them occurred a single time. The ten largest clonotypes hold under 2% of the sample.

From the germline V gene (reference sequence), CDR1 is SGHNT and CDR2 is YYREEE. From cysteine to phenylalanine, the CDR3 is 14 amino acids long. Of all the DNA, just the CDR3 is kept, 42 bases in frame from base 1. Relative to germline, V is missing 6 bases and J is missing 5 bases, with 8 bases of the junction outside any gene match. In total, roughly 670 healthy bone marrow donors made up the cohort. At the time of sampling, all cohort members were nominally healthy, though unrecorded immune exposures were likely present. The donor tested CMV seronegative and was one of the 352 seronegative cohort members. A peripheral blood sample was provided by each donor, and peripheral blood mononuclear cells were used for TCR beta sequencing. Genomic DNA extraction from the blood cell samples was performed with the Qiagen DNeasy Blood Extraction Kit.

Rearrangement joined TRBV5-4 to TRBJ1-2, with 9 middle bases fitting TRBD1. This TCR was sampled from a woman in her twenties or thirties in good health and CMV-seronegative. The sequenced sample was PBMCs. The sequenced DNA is TGTGCCAGCACCTGGGACAGGGAAATTTATGGCTACACCTTC. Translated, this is CASTWDREIYGYTF.